The 20 T cell receptor beta chains below were found in one sample sequenced in a study of cytomegalovirus exposure and HLA in healthy donors. PCR was performed using 60 Vbeta and 13 Jbeta primers. Only in-frame clones appear in the TCRdb table, and some are missing; sequencing was by immunoSEQ multiplex PCR. The repertoire includes some 100,000 clones, about 81% of them detected once, and 2% to 2.5% sits in the top ten. Input material: PBMCs. The receptors stem from a man in his late teens or twenties in good health and CMV-seronegative.

This sequence joins TRBV27 and TRBJ2-7; 7 nucleotides line up with TRBD2. The germline gives CDR1 MNHEY, CDR2 SMNVEV (reference sequence). The trim removed 6 bases at V and 2 bases at J, leaving 10 bases unmatched. CDR3 size: 15 residues. The CDR3 sequence: CASSPVAGPTYEQYF. CDR3 in DNA: TGTGCCAGCAGCCCCGTAGCGGGTCCGACCTACGAGCAGTACTTC.

This rearrangement joins TRBV4-3 to TRBJ2-2, with 9 bases that match TRBD1. V lost 4 bases to trimming and J lost 1 base; unmatched junction nucleotides: 4. The CDR3 contains 16 residues. Germline V lookup: CDR1 LGHNA, CDR2 YSLEER. The chain's CDR3 is CASSPETGGNTGELFF. CDR3 DNA: TGCGCCAGCAGCCCTGAGACAGGGGGGAACACCGGGGAGCTGTTTTTT.

This rearrangement joins TRBV6-5 to TRBJ2-3; D is possibly TRBD2 (5 bases). This CDR3 is built from 13 residues. Trimming cost V 2 bases and J 6 bases, with 9 bases left between them. Germline V gene sequence: CDR1 MNHEY, CDR2 SVGAGI. CDR3 nucleotide sequence: TGTGCCAGCAGTTACACTAGATCTGATACGCAGTATTTT. Protein product: CASSYTRSDTQYF.

The chain carries TRBV6-1 and TRBJ1-1, with D possibly TRBD1 on 6 matching bases. The germline CDR1 and CDR2 sequences are MNHNS and SASEGT. The CDR3 is made up of 14 amino acids. Deletions cut 7 bases from V and 2 bases from J, with 14 bases between. The CDR3: CASTEGQGNTEAFF. In DNA, the CDR3 is TGTGCCAGCACTGAGGGACAAGGTAACACTGAAGCTTTCTTT.

This clone appeared a single time. Other DNA sequences of this sample code for an identical CDR3. The chain carries TRBV5-1 and TRBJ1-1; 12 bases are shared with TRBD1. Unmatched junction bases numbered 2, after V lost 2 bases and J lost 0 bases. The CDR3 loop spans 16 amino acids. Germline CDR1 is SGHRS and CDR2 is YFSETQ. The CDR3 is CASSFGTGGLNTEAFF. The CDR3, as DNA: TGCGCCAGCAGCTTCGGGACAGGGGGCTTGAACACTGAAGCTTTCTTT.

This chain connects TRBV6-6 to TRBJ2-3; 11 bases line up with TRBD2. J was trimmed by 2 bases and V by 8 bases; bases with no gene match: 3. The germline CDR1 and CDR2 sequences are MNHNY and SVGAGI (reference sequence). The CDR3 has 14 residues. CDR3 DNA sequence: TGTGCCAGCCGACTAGCGGGGCCCACAGATACGCAGTATTTT. This sequence encodes CASRLAGPTDTQYF.

The chain joins TRBV6-5 to TRBJ1-2, with a weak D call TRBD1 (6 bases). The germline V gene encodes CDR1 MNHEY and CDR2 SVGAGI. This CDR3 has 14 amino acids. V lost 6 bases, J lost 6 bases, and 17 bases lay in between. The CDR3 spells CASRFTGFGNGYTF. CDR3 in DNA: TGTGCCAGCAGGTTTACAGGGTTTGGGAATGGCTACACCTTC.

This clone was seen only once. The chain recombines TRBV27 with TRBJ2-7, with TRBD2 identical over 10 bases. After removal of 5 bases from V and 3 bases from J, the junction contained 7 bases not matched to a gene. Germline V gives CDR1 MNHEY, CDR2 SMNVEV (reference sequence). This CDR3 region has 15 residues. The CDR3 here is CASSTQGLASYEQYF. The CDR3, as DNA: TGTGCCAGCAGTACACAGGGACTAGCGAGCTACGAGCAGTACTTC.

This clone has just a few counts. V and J are TRBV30 and TRBJ2-1, with TRBD2 as a possible D gene (6 bases). The CDR3 consists of 14 residues. Germline lookup yields CDR1 GTSNPN and CDR2 SVGIG (reference sequence). V gave up 5 bases and J gave up 2 bases, with 13 bases separating them. CDR3 in DNA: TGTGCCTGGGTCGGGAGAGGACCCTACAATGAGCAGTTCTTC. This gives the protein CAWVGRGPYNEQFF.

In regard to this clone: Germline is not matched at one junction end, which may reflect a read error. The chain joins TRBV10-2 to TRBJ1-3; 10 nucleotides line up with TRBD1. Germline V CDR1 and CDR2: WSHSY, SAAADI. The CDR3 covers 15 residues. CDR3 coding DNA: TGCGCCAGCAGTGAATACGGGGGACAGGGGAAACCCATCACTTTT. This encodes CASSEYGGQGKPITF.

The chain links TRBV27 to TRBJ2-2, with D unresolved. There are 17 residues in the CDR3. V lost 2 bases and J lost 2, with 15 bases in between. Germline V gene lookup returns CDR1 MNHEY and CDR2 SMNVEV (reference sequence). The CDR3 nucleotides are TGTGCCAGCAGTTTAAGGTTTTTTCGACAAAACACCGGGGAGCTGTTTTTT. Its translation: CASSLRFFRQNTGELFF.

V and J are TRBV5-1 and TRBJ2-7; 14 bases match TRBD2. The ends lost 0 bases at V and 4 bases at J; junction bases unmatched: 3. In germline, CDR1 is SGHRS, CDR2 YFSETQ. CDR3 length: 16 residues. Here the CDR3 reads CASSLEGLAGVYEQYF. CDR3 DNA: TGCGCCAGCAGCTTGGAGGGACTAGCGGGAGTTTACGAGCAGTACTTC.

There are a few counts of this clone. The chain recombines TRBV7-9 with TRBJ1-5; 7 positions agree with TRBD1. Germline CDR1 SEHNR, CDR2 FQNEAQ (reference sequence). This CDR3 contains 15 residues. V lost 4 bases, J lost 0 bases, and 3 bases stayed unmatched. CDR3 in amino acids: CASSSTGYSNQPQHF. CDR3 sequence (DNA): TGTGCCAGCAGCTCGACAGGGTATAGCAATCAGCCCCAGCATTTT.

This clone was counted once. The V gene is TRBV2, the J gene TRBJ2-3; the match to TRBD2 covers 10 bases. V was clipped by 3 bases and J by 0 bases; unmatched bases: 6. This CDR3 has 17 amino acids. The germline gives CDR1 SNHLY, CDR2 FYNNEI. The CDR3 sequence is CASSDVVAGGSTDTQYF. CDR3 in DNA: TGTGCCAGCAGTGATGTAGTAGCGGGGGGTAGCACAGATACGCAGTATTTT. The complete variable domain, with remaining parts taken from reference TRBV2 and TRBJ2-3, reads EPEVTQTPSHQVTQMGQEVILRCVPISNHLYFYWYRQILGQKVEFLVSFYNNEISEKSEIFDDQFSVERPDGSNFTLKIRSTKLEDSAMYFCASSDVVAGGSTDTQYFGPGTRLTVL.

The rearrangement joins TRBV9 to TRBJ2-1, with D uncertain. The germline V and J ends were trimmed by 2 bases and 0 bases, with 9 bases remaining between them. CDR3 length: 15 amino acids. The germline gives CDR1 SGDLS, CDR2 YYNGEE. In DNA form, the CDR3 reads TGTGCCAGCAGCGTCAGTTCCGCCTCCTACAATGAGCAGTTCTTC. Protein: CASSVSSASYNEQFF.

V is TRBV6-5 and J is TRBJ1-6; 9 positions agree with TRBD1. The V segment lost 0 bases and the J segment 9 bases; nucleotides outside the gene matches: 3. Germline V gives CDR1 MNHEY, CDR2 SVGAGI. CDR3 size: 15 residues. CDR3 loop: CASSYSRQGGSPLHF. The CDR3 bases are TGTGCCAGCAGTTACTCGAGACAGGGGGGTTCACCCCTCCACTTT.

Concerning this clone: Other DNA sequences in this sample translate to the same CDR3. The chain combines TRBV6-1 with TRBJ2-7; D gene ambiguous. Trimming pared 0 bases from V and 4 bases from J, leaving 7 bases between. CDR3 size: 13 residues. The V gene's germline CDR1 is MNHNS and CDR2 SASEGT. CDR3 sequence reads: CASSEARSYEQYF. The CDR3 coding sequence is TGTGCCAGCAGTGAAGCCAGGTCGTACGAGCAGTACTTC.

The chain is built from TRBV14 and TRBJ1-4, with a tentative D call TRBD1 (5 bases). The CDR3 runs to 16 residues. Trimming stripped 3 bases from V and 4 bases from J, with 15 bases between. CDR1 is SGHDN and CDR2 is FVKESK in the germline V gene. CDR3 coding DNA: TGTGCCAGCAGCCATGGGTCTAGGGGACTTAATGAAAAACTGTTTTTT. Its protein is CASSHGSRGLNEKLFF.

V gene TRBV15 combines with J gene TRBJ2-3; maybe TRBD1 (6 bases). From germline, CDR1 is LNHNV and CDR2 YYDKDF (reference sequence). Trimming stripped 3 bases from V and 1 base from J, with 17 bases between. There are 17 residues in the CDR3. CDR3 in DNA: TGTGCCACCAGCAGGCCTCGACAGGATTTGGGCACAGATACGCAGTATTTT. As protein: CATSRPRQDLGTDTQYF.

V gene TRBV19 combines with J gene TRBJ1-5, with 7 bases aligning to TRBD1. Germline loops: CDR1 LNHDA, CDR2 SQIVND (reference sequence). The CDR3 has 16 residues. J was trimmed by 4 bases and V by 1 base; bases with no gene match: 7. This CDR3 is CASSIGSGQINQPQHF. The DNA of the CDR3 is TGTGCCAGTAGTATAGGATCGGGACAGATAAATCAGCCCCAGCATTTT.